These 20 T cell receptor beta chains were sequenced from one sample in a study of cytomegalovirus exposure and HLA in healthy donors. Assay: immunoSEQ multiplex PCR; the TCRdb copy retains only in-frame clones and omits some. The table records about 160,000 clones, 80% to 85% of them present only once. Sequenced input: PBMCs. Source of these receptors: a man aged 30-40 years in good health and CMV-seropositive.

This chain links TRBV9 with TRBJ1-2, with a tentative D call TRBD1 (6 bases). CDR3 length equals 13 residues. Trimming stripped 1 base from V and 6 bases from J, with 10 bases between. Germline assignment: CDR1 SGDLS and CDR2 YYNGEE. Written as DNA, the CDR3 is TGTGCCAGCAGCGTATGGGCAGGGGATGGCTACACCTTC. Translated, it gives CASSVWAGDGYTF. Filled out from reference TRBV9 and TRBJ1-2, the complete variable domain reads DSGVTQTPKHLITATGQRVTLRCSPRSGDLSVYWYQQSLDQGLQFLIQYYNGEERAKGNILERFSAQQFPDLHSELNLSSLELGDSALYFCASSVWAGDGYTFGSGTRLTVV.

The rearrangement links TRBV5-6 to TRBJ2-7, with a weak D call TRBD2 (6 bases). Trimming removed 3 bases from V and 5 bases from J, with 18 bases in between. CDR3 size: 15 residues. The germline V gene encodes CDR1 SGHDT and CDR2 YYEEEE. CDR3 sequence (DNA): TGTGCCAGCAGCTGGCCCGGGACTGCACACCACGAGCAGTACTTC. This translates into CASSWPGTAHHEQYF.

This chain connects TRBV7-9 to TRBJ1-1; TRBD1 is a possible D gene (5 bases). The CDR3 length is 12 residues. Per germline, CDR1 SEHNR and CDR2 FQNEAQ (reference sequence). V was clipped by 5 bases and J by 7 bases, with 11 bases between them. This CDR3 is CASSPIRGEAFF. The CDR3 DNA is TGTGCCAGCAGCCCCATAAGGGGTGAAGCTTTCTTT.

There are a few counts of this clone. The chain combines TRBV28 with TRBJ2-7; D call uncertain. The CDR3 runs to 13 residues. CDR1 is MDHEN, CDR2 SYDVKM, per germline. V lost 7 bases to trimming and J lost 4 bases, with 14 bases between them. CDR3 amino acids: CASTDTNSYEQYF. The DNA of the CDR3 is TGTGCCAGCACCGATACTAATAGTTACGAGCAGTACTTC.

This clone was detected only a few times. The chain uses TRBV2 and TRBJ2-7; D perhaps matches TRBD1 (5 bases). The V end was cut by 7 bases, the J end by 3 bases, with 7 bases between. From germline, CDR1 is SNHLY and CDR2 FYNNEI. There are 11 residues in the CDR3. CDR3 sequence (DNA): TGTGCCAGCACTGACAGCTACGAGCAGTACTTC. This encodes CASTDSYEQYF.

This clone was recorded only once. This chain connects TRBV6-6 to TRBJ2-5, with D perhaps TRBD1 (6 bases). The germline V gene has CDR1 MNHNY and CDR2 SVGAGI (reference sequence). The CDR3 has 13 residues. With 5 bases removed from V and 1 base from J, the gap between germline ends came to 8 bases. This chain's CDR3 is CASSRQVQETQYF. The CDR3, as DNA: TGTGCCAGCAGTCGACAGGTCCAAGAGACCCAGTACTTC.

CDR3 sequence reads: CACTLREGRETQYF. The CDR3 coding sequence is TGTGCCTGCACCTTGCGGGAGGGCCGGGAGACCCAGTACTTC. The chain is built from TRBV28 and TRBJ2-5; the match to TRBD2 covers 9 bases. Trimming removed 11 bases from V and 5 bases from J; junction bases left unmatched: 12. This CDR3 has 14 residues. The germline gives CDR1 MDHEN, CDR2 SYDVKM. Variable domain in full (rest from reference TRBV28 and TRBJ2-5): DVKVTQSSRYLVKRTGEKVFLECVQDMDHENMFWYRQDPGLGLRLIYFSYDVKMKEKGDIPEGYSVSREKKERFSLILESASTNQTSMYLCACTLREGRETQYFGPGTRLLVL.

The chain has TRBV4-1 and TRBJ2-7; D is possibly TRBD1 (5 bases). Germline assignment: CDR1 MGHRA and CDR2 YSYEKL. The CDR3 length is 15 residues. Between the trimmed V and J ends, which lost 4 bases and 5 bases, there was a span of 18 bases. The CDR3 sequence: CASSPVQGSVHEQYF. The CDR3 DNA sequence: TGCGCCAGCAGCCCCGTGCAGGGATCGGTCCACGAGCAGTACTTC.

In DNA form, the CDR3 reads TGTGCCAGTAGTGGGCAGGGCCTTTCCTACGAGCAGTACTTC. Translated: CASSGQGLSYEQYF. The chain combines TRBV19 with TRBJ2-7; tentative D call: TRBD1 (5 bases). V lost 5 bases and J 1 base, leaving 12 bases between the germline ends. This CDR3 has 14 amino acids. CDR1 and CDR2 from the germline V gene are LNHDA and SQIVND (reference sequence).

This CDR3 reads CASRIGQGSYEQYF. Written as DNA, the CDR3 is TGTGCCAGCAGGATCGGACAGGGCTCCTACGAGCAGTACTTC. The chain couples TRBV5-5 to TRBJ2-7; 8 bases line up with TRBD1. The CDR3 loop spans 14 amino acids. Germline CDR1 is SGHKS and CDR2 is YYEKEE (reference sequence). Trimming cost V 5 bases and J 0 bases; bases outside gene matches: 4.

The chain carries TRBV6-5 and TRBJ1-2; D gene uncertain. Germline V gives CDR1 MNHEY, CDR2 SVGAGI. The CDR3 extends over 12 amino acids. Trimming took 7 bases from V and 5 from J, leaving 11 bases between them. DNA of the CDR3: TGTGCCAGCAAGGGCAGAGGGTATGGCTACACCTTC. Its protein is CASKGRGYGYTF.

This rearrangement joins TRBV27 to TRBJ2-1, with D maybe TRBD1 (6 bases). V was pared by 6 bases and J by 7 bases, with 19 bases between. The germline gives CDR1 MNHEY, CDR2 SMNVEV (reference sequence). The CDR3 consists of 15 residues. CDR3 sequence: CASSRQAIKGNEQFF. CDR3 nucleotides: TGTGCCAGCAGCCGACAGGCCATAAAGGGGAATGAGCAGTTCTTC.

This chain uses TRBV7-2 with TRBJ1-1; TRBD1 might be the D (6 bases). In germline, CDR1 is SGHTA, CDR2 FQGNSA. V was cut by 6 bases and J by 5 bases, with 16 bases left in between. This CDR3 is 14 amino acids long. The CDR3 sequence: CASRNRATGTEAFF. The CDR3 nucleotides are TGTGCCAGCAGGAACAGGGCTACGGGGACTGAAGCTTTCTTT.

V is TRBV27 and J is TRBJ1-5; D not certain. In germline, CDR1 is MNHEY, CDR2 SMNVEV (reference sequence). CDR3 length: 13 amino acids. V lost 2 bases and J 3 bases, leaving 5 bases between the germline ends. The CDR3 DNA sequence: TGTGCCAGCAGTTTAACAGCCAATCAGCCCCAGCATTTT. Its translation: CASSLTANQPQHF.

The V gene is TRBV28, the J gene TRBJ1-1; tentatively, D is TRBD1 (5 bases). The V end was cut by 2 bases, the J end by 11 bases, with 15 bases between. This CDR3 has 13 amino acids. Germline CDR1 reads MDHEN; CDR2 reads SYDVKM. This CDR3 is CASSLGGEKRAFF. CDR3 sequence (DNA): TGTGCCAGCAGTTTAGGAGGGGAGAAACGGGCTTTCTTT.

The chain recombines TRBV2 with TRBJ1-1, with 7 nucleotides matching TRBD1. The CDR3 totals 15 residues. The trim removed 4 bases at V and 4 bases at J, leaving 9 bases unmatched. Germline V CDR1 and CDR2: SNHLY, FYNNEI. The CDR3 is CASSVNKGATTEAFF. The CDR3 DNA is TGTGCCAGCAGTGTCAACAAGGGGGCGACCACTGAAGCTTTCTTT.

V is TRBV29-1 and J is TRBJ2-3; D perhaps matches TRBD2 (6 bases). The CDR3 covers 14 residues. The V end was cut by 5 bases, the J end by 3 bases, with 15 bases between. CDR1 is SQVTM and CDR2 is ANQGSEA in the germline V gene. CDR3 amino acids: CSVWEAGITDTQYF. The CDR3 nucleotides read TGCAGCGTTTGGGAGGCAGGTATAACAGATACGCAGTATTTT.

The chain couples TRBV5-1 to TRBJ2-5, with 11 bases that match TRBD2. Germline V gene lookup returns CDR1 SGHRS and CDR2 YFSETQ. The V and J ends lost 2 bases and 5 bases, in that order; junction bases with no gene match: 5. The CDR3 has 15 amino acids. The CDR3 nucleotides read TGCGCCAGCAGCTTAGGGACTAGCGGCGTGGAGACCCAGTACTTC. Translation: CASSLGTSGVETQYF.

The chain uses TRBV30 and TRBJ2-7, with a tentative D call TRBD2 (5 bases). In germline, CDR1 is GTSNPN, CDR2 SVGIG (reference sequence). The length of the CDR3 is 14 residues. The ends were cut back, 5 bases at V and 0 bases at J, with 14 bases in the middle. The CDR3 sequence is CAWGRWPTSYEQYF. CDR3 nucleotides: TGTGCCTGGGGGAGATGGCCTACCTCCTACGAGCAGTACTTC.

The gene calls are TRBV7-3 and TRBJ1-5; D is unclear. Germline CDR1 and CDR2: SGHTA and FQGTGA. The CDR3 extends over 13 amino acids. Trimming pared 4 bases from V and 7 bases from J, leaving 11 bases between. This CDR3 reads CASSSHPGQPQHF. DNA for the CDR3: TGTGCCAGCAGCTCCCACCCAGGACAGCCCCAGCATTTT.